The rows below give T cell receptor beta chains drawn from one sample of a study of blood T cell repertoires in COVID-19. The method was immunoSEQ multiplex PCR; TCRdb's version includes in-frame clones alone and lacks a portion of them. Of a few hundred thousand clones in the sample, around 86% are singletons; the top ten hold roughly 1.9%. Sequenced: peripheral blood. The receptor set was obtained from a man aged 25-45 years who had recovered from COVID-19. CDR3s include the opening cysteine and the closing phenylalanine or tryptophan. The order of the fields is D gene, clone size, J gene, V gene, CDR3 DNA, CDR3 protein. D genes are given only for firm matches. Some rows mark clone size as missing; the rest say once, few, many or name a class of expanded clone.

TRBD2	-	TRBJ2-1	TRBV9	TGTGCCAGCAGTGCGGGACTAGCGGGGGAGCTCTCCTACAATGAGCAGTTCTTC	CASSAGLAGELSYNEQFF
TRBD2	-	TRBJ2-3	TRBV7-2	TGTGCCAGCAGACTTAGCGGGGGGCCAGACACAGATACGCAGTATTTT	CASRLSGGPDTDTQYF
TRBD1	-	TRBJ2-5	TRBV5-1	TGCGCCAGCAGCCCGGGACAGCACCAAGAGACCCAGTACTTC	CASSPGQHQETQYF
-	-	TRBJ2-3	TRBV7-3	TGTGCCAGCGGCGCGGGACTGGAGGGAGATACGCAGTATTTT	CASGAGLEGDTQYF
TRBD2	once	TRBJ2-5	TRBV5-1	TGCGCCAGCAGCTTCAGCGGGGATTTTGAGACCCAGTACTTC	CASSFSGDFETQYF
TRBD1	-	TRBJ1-1	TRBV18	TGTGCCAGCTCACCGACTTCCCTTTCTGGGACAGGGAACACTGAAGCTTTCTTT	CASSPTSLSGTGNTEAFF
-	-	TRBJ2-2	TRBV4-1	TGCGCCAGCAGCCAAGGGTACGGGGGTAGGGGCACCGGGGAGCTGTTTTTT	CASSQGYGGRGTGELFF
-	-	TRBJ1-2	TRBV19	TGTGCCAGTAGTATATCGGGGATGGGCTATGGCTACACCTTC	CASSISGMGYGYTF
-	-	TRBJ2-7	TRBV6-5	TGTGCCAGCAGCTCTGATGGTGGGGCCGACTACGAGCAGTACTTC	CASSSDGGADYEQYF
-	-	TRBJ1-1	TRBV7-3	TGTGCCAGCTCGCAGGGTATGAACACTGAAGCTTTCTTT	CASSQGMNTEAFF
-	-	TRBJ1-1	TRBV10-3	TGTGCCATCAGTCCCCCAGGGGCCACTGAAGCTTTCTTT	CAISPPGATEAFF
-	-	TRBJ1-1	TRBV28	TGTGCCAGCAGTTTAACACAGATGAACACTGAAGCTTTCTTT	CASSLTQMNTEAFF
-	-	TRBJ1-6	TRBV15	TGTGCCACCAGCAGAGATAGGAACAGAAAGAATTCACCCCTCCACTTT	CATSRDRNRKNSPLHF
TRBD1	-	TRBJ2-2	TRBV5-1	TGCGCCAGCAGCTCGGGGACAGATAACACCGGGGAGCTGTTTTTT	CASSSGTDNTGELFF
-	-	TRBJ2-1	TRBV4-1	TGCGCCAGCAGCCAAGATTCTCGACTAGTCAATGAGCAGTTCTTC	CASSQDSRLVNEQFF
-	-	TRBJ1-1	TRBV3-1/TRBV3-2	TGTGCCAGCAGCCAGAGAGCCTCGGGGACTGAAGCTTTCTTT	CASSQRASGTEAFF
-	-	TRBJ1-3	TRBV12-3/TRBV12-4	TGTGCCAGCGGAGTCTCTGGAAACACCATATATTTT	CASGVSGNTIYF
-	-	TRBJ1-6	TRBV3-1/TRBV3-2	TGTGCCAGCAGCCAAGATATCACGGGGTCACCCCTCCACTTT	CASSQDITGSPLHF
-	-	TRBJ1-4	TRBV25-1	TGTGCCAGCAGTGAAGGGGCAGCAGGGACTAATGAAAAACTGTTTTTT	CASSEGAAGTNEKLFF
TRBD1	few	TRBJ2-2	TRBV9	TGTGCCAGCAGCGTACGCCTGGACAGGGGGCGCGATCCCGGGGAGCTGTTTTTT	CASSVRLDRGRDPGELFF
-	-	TRBJ2-1	TRBV7-2	TGTGCCAGCAGCCAACGACAGGACAATGAGCAGTTCTTC	CASSQRQDNEQFF
TRBD1	-	TRBJ2-1	TRBV18	TGTGCCAGCTCCCTACACTTGGGACAGGACAATGAGCAGTTCTTC	CASSLHLGQDNEQFF
TRBD1	-	TRBJ2-7	TRBV30	TGTGCCTGGAAGAGGGACAGGGATCCCTACGAGCAGTACTTC	CAWKRDRDPYEQYF
TRBD2	once	TRBJ2-5	TRBV7-6	TGTGCCAGCAGCCCCAGGTCGGGCCTAGCGGGGGGCCCAGAGACCCAGTACTTC	CASSPRSGLAGGPETQYF
TRBD1	-	TRBJ1-2	TRBV28	TGTGCCAGCAGGTACACCTCCGGGACAGGGCACACATATGGCTACACCTTC	CASRYTSGTGHTYGYTF
TRBD2	-	TRBJ2-2	TRBV11-2	TGTGCCAGCAGTTTAACTAGCGGGGATTGGGATGGGGAGCTGTTTTTT	CASSLTSGDWDGELFF
-	-	TRBJ1-1	TRBV7-6	TGTGCCAGCAGCCCCGGGGGGCCAGGTGATGAAGCTTTCTTT	CASSPGGPGDEAFF
TRBD1	few	TRBJ2-5	TRBV7-6	TGTGCCAGCAGCTTTCGACAGGGCCCTGGCGAGACCCAGTACTTC	CASSFRQGPGETQYF
-	-	TRBJ1-1	TRBV4-1	TGCGCCAGCAGCCAAGTAGGAGGGGTAAGGGAAGCTTTCTTT	CASSQVGGVREAFF
TRBD2	-	TRBJ2-1	TRBV9	TGTGCCAGCAGCGTAGTCGATTCGGGGGGGCATTTCCACAATGAGCAGTTCTTC	CASSVVDSGGHFHNEQFF
TRBD2	few	TRBJ2-3	TRBV9	TGTGCCAGCAGCGTGCGACTAGCGGGGGGCCCAGATACGCAGTATTTT	CASSVRLAGGPDTQYF
TRBD2	-	TRBJ2-2	TRBV5-6	TGTGCCAGCAGCCCACTAGCGGGAGCCACCGGGGAGCTGTTTTTT	CASSPLAGATGELFF
TRBD2	-	TRBJ2-3	TRBV18	TGTGCCAGCTCACCACCCGGGCTAGCGGGGGGGCGCGCAGATACGCAGTATTTT	CASSPPGLAGGRADTQYF
-	-	TRBJ2-1	TRBV2	TGTGCCAGCAGTACCGGACTTAACAATGAGCAGTTCTTC	CASSTGLNNEQFF
-	-	TRBJ1-1	TRBV2	TGTGCCAGCCTCTTGGGGCTGAACACTGAAGCTTTCTTT	CASLLGLNTEAFF
-	-	TRBJ2-3	TRBV5-8	TGTGCCAGCAAACGGGGGTTCACAGATACGCAGTATTTT	CASKRGFTDTQYF
-	-	TRBJ1-1	TRBV2	TGTGCCAGCATTGCCGAACTTAACACTGAAGCTTTCTTT	CASIAELNTEAFF
-	-	TRBJ2-1	TRBV15	TGTGCCACCAGCAGAGATAAACTAGTCTACAATGAGCAGTTCTTC	CATSRDKLVYNEQFF
-	-	TRBJ1-1	TRBV5-4	TGTGCCAGCAGCTCTGGAGGGACTGAAGCTTTCTTT	CASSSGGTEAFF
-	-	TRBJ2-1	TRBV20-1	TGCAGTGCTAGGTGGCTCCATGAGCAGTTCTTC	CSARWLHEQFF
TRBD2	-	TRBJ2-3	TRBV13	TGTGCCAGCAGCTTAGCGGGACTAGCGGGGGAGGCCGTGGGAGATACGCAGTATTTT	CASSLAGLAGEAVGDTQYF
-	-	TRBJ1-5	TRBV6-1	TGTGCCAGCAGTGATTATCCCCAGCATTTT	CASSDYPQHF
-	once	TRBJ1-3	TRBV7-3	TGTGCCAGCAGCTTGGGGGCCGGGGGAAACACCATATATTTT	CASSLGAGGNTIYF
-	-	TRBJ2-4	TRBV9	TGTGCCAGCAGCGTAGGCCTCGGAGGGGAAGCCAAAAACATTCAGTACTTC	CASSVGLGGEAKNIQYF
-	-	TRBJ2-6	TRBV4-1	TGCGCCAGCAGCCAGACAATCTCTGGGGCCAACGTCCTGACTTTC	CASSQTISGANVLTF
-	-	TRBJ2-3	TRBV19	TGTGCCAGTCAGACTGCAGATACGCAGTATTTT	CASQTADTQYF
-	-	TRBJ2-1	TRBV6-5	TGTGCCAGCTTTCAGTACAATGAGCAGTTCTTC	CASFQYNEQFF
TRBD1	-	TRBJ1-5	TRBV27	TGTGCCAGCAGTTCCAGACAGGGCCCCAATCAGCCCCAGCATTTT	CASSSRQGPNQPQHF
-	-	TRBJ2-2	TRBV2	TGTGCCAGCAACTTAGGGACTTTCCTATCCGGGGAGCTGTTTTTT	CASNLGTFLSGELFF
-	-	TRBJ1-5	TRBV27	TGTGCCAGCAGTTTAACACGTAGCAATCAGCCCCAGCATTTT	CASSLTRSNQPQHF
-	-	TRBJ2-5	TRBV7-2	TGTGCCAGCAGCTTAGGTCCGGACCGCGGGGAGACCCAGTACTTC	CASSLGPDRGETQYF
-	-	TRBJ2-1	TRBV15	TGTGCCACCAGCAGAGAGGCTAGAGGGCCGCCCAATGAGCAGTTCTTC	CATSREARGPPNEQFF
-	-	TRBJ1-1	TRBV19	TGTGCCAGTAGTCGCCAGGTAGACACTGAAGCTTTCTTT	CASSRQVDTEAFF
TRBD1	-	TRBJ1-2	TRBV12-3/TRBV12-4	TGTGCCAGCAGTCACGGACAGGGCTATGGCTACACCTTC	CASSHGQGYGYTF
-	many	TRBJ2-5	TRBV6-5	TGTGCCAGCACTTCCAACAGGGAACTAGAGACCCAGTACTTC	CASTSNRELETQYF
-	-	TRBJ2-5	TRBV5-6	TGTGCCAGCAGCTTGGTGAGGTCGGTTGAGACCCAGTACTTC	CASSLVRSVETQYF
-	-	TRBJ1-5	TRBV4-1	TGCGCCAGCAGCCAACATCAGGGGCAGCCCCAGCATTTT	CASSQHQGQPQHF
TRBD2	-	TRBJ2-3	TRBV14	TGTGCCAGCAGCCTAATAGCGGGGCCGGGTGCGGGTACGCAGTATTTT	CASSLIAGPGAGTQYF
-	-	TRBJ1-2	TRBV5-6	TGTGCCAGCAGTCGACGGAGATACTCTGGCTACACCTTC	CASSRRRYSGYTF